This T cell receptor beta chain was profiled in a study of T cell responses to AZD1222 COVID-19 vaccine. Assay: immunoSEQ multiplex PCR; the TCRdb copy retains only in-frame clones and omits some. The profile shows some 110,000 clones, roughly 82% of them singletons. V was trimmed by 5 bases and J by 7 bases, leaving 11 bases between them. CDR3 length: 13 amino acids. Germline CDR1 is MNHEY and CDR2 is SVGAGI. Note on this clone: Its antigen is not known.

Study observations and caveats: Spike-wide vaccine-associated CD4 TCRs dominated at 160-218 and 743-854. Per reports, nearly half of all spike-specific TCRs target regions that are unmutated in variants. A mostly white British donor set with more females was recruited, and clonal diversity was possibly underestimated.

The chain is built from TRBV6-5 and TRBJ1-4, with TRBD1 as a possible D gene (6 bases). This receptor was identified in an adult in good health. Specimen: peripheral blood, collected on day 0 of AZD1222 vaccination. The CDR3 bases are TGTGCCAGCAGTCGTACAGGGAGTGAAAAACTGTTTTTT. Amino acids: CASSRTGSEKLFF.